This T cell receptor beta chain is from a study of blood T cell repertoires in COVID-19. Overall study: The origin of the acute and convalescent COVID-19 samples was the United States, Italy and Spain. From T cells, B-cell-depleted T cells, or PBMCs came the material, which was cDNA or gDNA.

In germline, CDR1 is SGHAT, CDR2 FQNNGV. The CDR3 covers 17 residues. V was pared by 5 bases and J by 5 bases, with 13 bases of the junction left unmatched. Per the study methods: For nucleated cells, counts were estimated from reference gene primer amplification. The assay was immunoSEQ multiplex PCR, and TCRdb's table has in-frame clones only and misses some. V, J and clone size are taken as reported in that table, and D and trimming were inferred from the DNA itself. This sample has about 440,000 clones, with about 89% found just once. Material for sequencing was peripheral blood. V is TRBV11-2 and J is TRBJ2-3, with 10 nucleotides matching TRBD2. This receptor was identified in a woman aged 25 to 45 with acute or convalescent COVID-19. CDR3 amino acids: CASSPRGPSGGRDTQYF. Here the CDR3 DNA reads TGTGCCAGCAGCCCGAGGGGTCCTAGCGGGGGCCGAGATACGCAGTATTTT. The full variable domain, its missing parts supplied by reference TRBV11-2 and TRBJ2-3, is EAGVAQSPRYKIIEKRQSVAFWCNPISGHATLYWYQQILGQGPKLLIQFQNNGVVDDSQLPKDRFSAERLKGVDSTLKIQPAKLEDSAVYLCASSPRGPSGGRDTQYFGPGTRLTVL.